Included here is one T cell receptor beta chain sequence, with context. The clone's antigen remains unknown. Per-base qualities were not stored, and no clone one base away is much larger. Genomic DNA served as template for TCR beta VDJ combination and CDR3 sequence profiling. An Illumina HiSeq 2000 was the platform used for TCR repertoire sequencing. The paper's data handling went like this. TRBV/TRBJ rearrangement plots, CDR3 size and DJ length profiles, and Simpson's diversity index were used to assess repertoires. The immunodominant clone was defined as the most abundant DNA sequence in deep sequencing data. CDR3 amino acid sequences were checked for sharing across subjects and were also compared against the VDJdb database and published repertoires. TCRdb applied fastp at Q25 and MiXCR to the public reads, then kept only in-frame beta chains. Identical CDR3 protein sequences are pooled into one entry, listed with their most common genes and DNA. None of the V and J calls come from the authors' own analysis; TCRdb made them. The sample table holds under 200,000 distinct CDR3 sequences, of which under 55% were seen once. Approximately 3% of the sample goes to the ten largest clones.

This specimen comes from a study of CD8+CD57+ T cells in acquired aplastic anemia (dated by TCRdb to the late 2010s). Some background on the complete study: Extracted DNA from sorted CD4+ and CD8+ cells averaged around 2.9 ug, ranging from roughly 0.2 to 30 ug. CD8+CD57+ expansion was defined as a frequency above the mean frequency observed in healthy subjects.

The CDR3 starts with the cysteine, ends with the phenylalanine, and has 14 residues. Only the CDR3 region is kept as DNA, spanning 42 bases read in frame from base 1. V is pruned by 5 bases and J by 3 bases, leaving 7 bases of the junction without a gene match. CDR1 and CDR2, per the germline V gene, are SQVTM and ANQGSEA. Overall results and qualifications from the work: Approximately 31 CD8+ CDR3 sequences were found in both patients and controls but appeared to be highly expressed in patients and within the immunodominant clones of the patients. Patients and healthy controls showed no significant difference in CD8+ Simpson's diversity (P=0.060).

The patients picked for sequencing were ones in whom flow cytometry had shown an expansion of CD8+CD57+ cells. Severe acquired aplastic anemia was diagnosed in all patients according to International Study of Aplastic Anemia and Agranulocytosis and Camitta criteria. No patient had received any therapy when blood was sampled. In the study, sorted CD4+ and CD8+ blood T cells from patients with severe aplastic anemia and from healthy subjects underwent deep sequencing of TCR repertoires. In the USA, patient enrollment took place under clinicaltrials.gov protocols 00001620, 01623167, 00001397, 00071045, 00081523 and 00961064. Ficoll-Paque density gradient centrifugation was used to isolate peripheral blood mononuclear cells. Before DNA extraction, CD4+ and CD8+ T cells were sorted by FACS or by magnetic beads.

The source of this sequence is a human donor with aplastic anemia. The chain uses TRBV29-1 and TRBJ1-5; 7 of the junction bases match TRBD1. Sequencing input: sorted CD4+, CD8+, or CD8+CD57+ T cells (not recorded which) from PBMCs. The DNA sequence is as follows: TGCAGCGTTTGGACAGGAATGTACAATCAGCCCCAGCATTTT. It specifies CSVWTGMYNQPQHF.